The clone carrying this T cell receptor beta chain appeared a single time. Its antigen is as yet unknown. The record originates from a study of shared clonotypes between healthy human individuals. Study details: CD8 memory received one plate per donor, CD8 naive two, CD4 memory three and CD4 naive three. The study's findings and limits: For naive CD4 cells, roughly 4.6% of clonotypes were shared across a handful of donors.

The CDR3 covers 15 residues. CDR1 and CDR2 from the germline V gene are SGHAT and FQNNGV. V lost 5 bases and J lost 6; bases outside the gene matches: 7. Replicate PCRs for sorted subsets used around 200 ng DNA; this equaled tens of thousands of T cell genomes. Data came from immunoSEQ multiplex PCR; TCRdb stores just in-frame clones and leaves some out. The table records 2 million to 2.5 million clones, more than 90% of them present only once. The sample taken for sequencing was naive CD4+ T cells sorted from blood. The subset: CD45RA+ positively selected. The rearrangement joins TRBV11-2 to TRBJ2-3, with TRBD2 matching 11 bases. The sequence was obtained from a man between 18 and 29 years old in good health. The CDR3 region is CASSGRLAGTDTQYF. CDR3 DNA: TGTGCCAGCAGCGGACGACTAGCGGGAACGGATACGCAGTATTTT.